This T cell receptor (beta chain) is from a study of lymphopenia after photon versus proton radiotherapy. Regarding the study as a whole: Larger post-nadir TCR diversity loss correlated inversely with survival in deceased patients. Oligoclonal CD8+ Temra expansion after nadir drove photon patients' diversity drop. Survival link was tested only in deceased patients; proton benefit remains a possibility. Relative stability marked proton patients; photon patients lost diversity and naive cells.

Clones were read by immunoSEQ multiplex PCR, and TCRdb kept only the in-frame ones, dropping some. This table holds some 20,000 clones, roughly 89% found once. Worth noting for this clone: Its antigen is not identified.

CDR3 length: 12 residues. Germline values: CDR1 SGHVS, CDR2 FQNEAQ. Trimming pared 8 bases from V and 2 bases from J, leaving 8 bases between. This TCR was sampled from an elderly man with esophageal cancer. Specimen: peripheral blood, collected from a patient treated with proton-based radiotherapy. This chain uses TRBV7-8 with TRBJ2-3, with D uncertain. The CDR3 nucleotides read TGTGCCAGCGCCTTTTACACAGATACGCAGTATTTT. It is translated as CASAFYTDTQYF.